Listed here is a single T cell receptor beta chain. Assay: immunoSEQ multiplex PCR; the TCRdb copy retains only in-frame clones and omits some. The table includes under 150,000 clones, 85% to 90% detected once. This sample was taken from a study of PD-1 blockade in mismatch repair-deficient tumors. The overall study: Enrolled about 2013-2017, patients had progressing, pretreated mismatch repair-deficient cancers of around twelve types.

V lost 4 bases, J lost 5 bases, and 9 bases lay in between. The CDR3 runs 13 residues. Per the germline V gene, CDR1 is SGHNT and CDR2 is YYREEE (reference sequence). This clonotype was sampled from an adult with mismatch repair-deficient cancer. V is TRBV5-4 and J is TRBJ2-2; a possible D gene is TRBD2 (5 bases). The specimen comprised peripheral blood, sampled 44 weeks after starting pembrolizumab. The CDR3 DNA reads as TGTGCCAGCAGCCCCGGCGGGACCGGGGAGCTGTTTTTT. Its translation: CASSPGGTGELFF.